Below, one TCR beta chain is given with its context. This clone was detected only once. Its antigen remains unidentified. No much larger clone exists at a distance of one base, and base qualities are not known. Germline trimming: 2 bases from V, 8 bases from J; junction bases outside gene matches: 16. The germline V gene yields LGHNA for CDR1 and YSLEER for CDR2. There are 18 amino acids in the CDR3, from cysteine to phenylalanine inclusive. The kept DNA is CDR3 alone, 54 bases in frame from the first base. The data are from a study of CD8+ T cells in alopecia areata (dated by TCRdb to 2016 to 2019). Concerning the study at large: Treated patients were enrolled in an open-label pilot trial of oral tofacitinib at 5 to 10 mg twice daily for moderate-to-severe alopecia areata. Tofacitinib was administered for 6 to 18 months, and 6 months of follow-up off drug were then conducted to assess delayed response and recurrence. High-throughput TCRbeta sequencing was used to examine T cell clonal expansion in alopecia areata in both the C3H/HeJ mouse model and human patients. In humans, TCRbeta sequencing was performed on scalp tissue and on sorted CD4+ and CD8+ peripheral blood T cells from healthy controls and from patients with patchy or totalis/universalis alopecia areata. Biopsies were taken from tofacitinib-treated patients at baseline and again at 4 and 24 weeks into treatment, and several of those patients also had a later scalp biopsy. Scalp clonality was compared among normal scalp (n=4), patchy alopecia areata scalp (n=8), and alopecia totalis/universalis scalp (n=8). RNA came from the PAXgene miRNA kit for fixed scalp, the miRNeasy kit for PBMCs, and the RNeasy kit for mouse skin. Amplification of TCRbeta CDR3 regions was done by immunoSEQ multiplex PCR using 35 Vbeta forward primers and 13 Jbeta reverse primers. Results the study describes overall, beyond this receptor: Lesional scalp, especially in alopecia totalis/universalis, showed higher clonality and more expanded CD8+ clones than normal scalp, suggesting antigenic drive. TCR sequences shared between patients were less clear than in mice, possibly partly because of HLA diversity in the patient population. Unlike mouse skin, which is dominated by gammadelta T cells, normal human skin has resident alphabeta T cells that are also sequenced, and this complicates analysis of the scalp TCR repertoire.

Libraries were constructed by the immunoSEQ multiplex PCR assay. For TCR sequencing, RNA was extracted from every sample and reverse transcribed into cDNA to serve as template. First-strand cDNA was synthesized with SuperScript III using a 2:1 mix of oligo-dT and random hexamers. Amplification bias was assessed with a synthetic immune receptor repertoire, and residual bias was removed computationally. The original pipeline was this. Raw reads were preprocessed to remove errors, and CDR3 was defined according to IMGT conventions as the region from the conserved cysteine to phenylalanine. Clonality was calculated as 1 minus Shannon entropy normalized by log2 of the number of productive unique TCRs. Scalp TCRbeta sequences were cross-referenced with sorted blood CD4 and CD8 repertoires so that the CD4 or CD8 identity of scalp clones could be inferred. TCRdb stores this immuneACCESS table with in-frame sequences only. Part of the clones is absent; in the studies checked, under half of the shortfall reflects unresolved V genes, and no reason is known for the rest. That table furnishes V, J and clone size, whereas the DNA furnished D and trimming. The sample table lists some 51,000 clones, 95% to 97% of them with a count of one. The ten largest clonotypes hold approximately 24% of the sample.

The time point tag for this specimen amounts to: baseline before oral tofacitinib. Lesional scalp punch biopsies and peripheral blood were obtained from alopecia areata patients. After PBMCs were isolated by density centrifugation and stained for CD3, CD4 and CD8, a FACSAria was used to sort CD4+ and CD8+ T cells. Specimen: CD8+ T cells sorted from blood, collected at week 0. This sequence uses TRBV4-3 and TRBJ2-2; a stretch of 8 junction bases matches TRBD2. This clonotype originated in a human donor with alopecia areata. DNA sequence: TGCGCCAGCAGCCAACAAATTGCCAGCGGGGGAATTTGGGGGGAGCTGTTTTTT. This translates into CASSQQIASGGIWGELFF.